A selection of T cell receptor beta chains follows, all from one sample in a study of T cells in Graves' hyperthyroidism and ophthalmopathy. Via MiXCR, TCRdb re-called the multiplex PCR reads, giving one row per CDR3 protein. The repertoire holds approximately 200,000 distinct CDR3 sequences, around 20% seen once, with around two fifths in the top ten. The source material was blood. The origin of the receptors is a man aged 35 to 55 with Graves' hyperthyroidism. CDR3s include the opening cysteine and the closing phenylalanine or tryptophan. The order of the fields is J gene, D gene, clone size, V gene, CDR3 protein, CDR3 DNA. D genes are given only for firm matches. Not all rows give a size; the values are once, few, many and, for expanded clones, a class.

TRBJ1-2 - few TRBV11-2 CASRSNTGRTYGYTF TGTGCCAGCAGATCCAACACAGGGAGAACCTATGGCTACACCTTC
TRBJ2-3 - - TRBV30 CAWIQGLNTDTQYF TGTGCCTGGATTCAGGGGCTAAACACAGATACGCAGTATTTT
TRBJ2-1 - - TRBV27 CASNQGSSRNEQFF TGTGCCAGCAACCAGGGATCTTCGAGGAATGAGCAGTTCTTC
TRBJ2-3 TRBD1 many TRBV24-1 CATRRTGEDTQYF TGTGCCACCAGAAGGACAGGGGAAGATACGCAGTATTTT
TRBJ2-7 - few TRBV11-2 CASSLAGRYEQYF TGTGCCAGCAGCTTAGCCGGCAGGTACGAGCAGTACTTC
TRBJ1-1 - - TRBV13 CASSLRGHTEAFF TGTGCCAGCAGCTTACGGGGGCACACTGAAGCTTTCTTT
TRBJ2-5 - few TRBV18 CASSPAGALGPNQETQYF TGTGCCAGCTCACCAGCAGGTGCCTTAGGACCCAATCAAGAGACCCAGTACTTC
TRBJ1-2 - - TRBV20-1 CSARLWGINYGYTF TGCAGTGCTAGATTATGGGGAATTAACTATGGCTACACCTTC
TRBJ1-5 - once TRBV19 CASSMTGTKNQPQHF TGTGCCAGTAGTATGACCGGGACAAAAAATCAGCCCCAGCATTTT
TRBJ2-5 TRBD2 - TRBV28 CATRGASGELETQYF TGTGCAACAAGGGGGGCTAGCGGGGAACTGGAGACCCAGTACTTC
TRBJ2-1 TRBD2 many TRBV13 CASSYPASGGENEQFF TGTGCCAGCAGCTACCCGGCTAGCGGGGGGGAAAATGAGCAGTTCTTC
TRBJ2-7 - many TRBV20-1 CSARVTSGLYEQYF TGCAGTGCTAGAGTTACGAGCGGGCTCTACGAGCAGTACTTC
TRBJ1-6 - many TRBV5-1 CASSLAFERPNSPLHF TGCGCCAGCAGCTTGGCCTTTGAGAGGCCAAATTCACCCCTCCACTTT
TRBJ2-5 - - TRBV28 CAIRRTNKGETQYF TGTGCCATCAGGCGGACTAACAAAGGGGAGACCCAGTACTTC
TRBJ1-5 - - TRBV18 CASSPYSGRNQPQHF TGTGCCAGCTCACCGTACTCGGGTCGCAATCAGCCCCAGCATTTT
TRBJ1-1 TRBD1 few TRBV5-5 CASSAGQDWTEAFF TGTGCCAGCAGCGCCGGACAGGATTGGACTGAAGCTTTCTTT
TRBJ1-3 TRBD1 many TRBV30 CAWSFGTAGNTIYF TGTGCCTGGAGTTTCGGGACAGCTGGAAACACCATATATTTT
TRBJ1-5 - - TRBV4-2 CASSQNNQPQHF TGTGCCAGCAGCCAAAATAATCAGCCCCAGCATTTT
TRBJ2-5 - many TRBV5-6 CASSVGATQGETQYF TGTGCCAGCAGCGTTGGTGCCACTCAGGGAGAGACCCAGTACTTC
TRBJ2-7 - few TRBV7-2 CASSLGPGGQYF TGTGCCAGCAGCTTAGGGCCCGGGGGGCAGTACTTC
TRBJ2-5 TRBD2 many TRBV20-1 CSVQTSRGPETQYF TGCAGTGTCCAGACTAGCCGAGGCCCAGAGACCCAGTACTTC
TRBJ1-6 - few TRBV20-1 CSARLTEYYNSPLHF TGCAGTGCTAGATTGACAGAGTACTATAATTCACCCCTCCACTTT
TRBJ2-3 - many TRBV9 CASSVASSTDTQYF TGTGCCAGCAGCGTAGCTTCTAGCACAGATACGCAGTATTTT
TRBJ2-1 - - TRBV11-1 CASSPTTYNEQFF TGTGCCAGCAGCCCTACGACATACAATGAGCAGTTCTTC
TRBJ1-2 - many TRBV7-2 CASKGRGNYGYTF TGTGCCAGCAAGGGACGGGGGAACTATGGCTACACCTTC
TRBJ2-3 TRBD2 many TRBV9 CASTGLKSTDTQYF TGTGCCAGTACGGGACTAAAATCCACAGATACGCAGTATTTT
TRBJ2-5 TRBD2 few TRBV20-1 CSASSGGPETQYF TGCAGTGCTAGTTCGGGGGGGCCAGAGACCCAGTACTTC
TRBJ2-1 TRBD1 many TRBV30 CAWSTGLGVNEQFF TGTGCCTGGTCGACAGGGCTTGGAGTCAATGAGCAGTTCTTC
TRBJ2-7 TRBD2 many TRBV3-1 CASSTLAGLSYEQYF TGTGCCAGCAGCACCCTAGCGGGGCTCTCCTACGAGCAGTACTTC